One and the same sample provided the 18 T cell receptor beta chains below, sequenced in a study of shared clonotypes between healthy human individuals. Here immunoSEQ multiplex PCR was the method, and the copy in TCRdb shows in-frame clones only, minus some. The sample shows about 1.5 million clones, more than 95% of them seen only once. Sequenced: naive CD4+ T cells sorted from blood. Subset noted: CD45RA+ positively selected. The receptor source for this set is a man aged 25-45 years in good health.

V and J are TRBV28 and TRBJ1-5, with a weak D call TRBD1 (5 bases). The germline V gene encodes CDR1 MDHEN and CDR2 SYDVKM. The CDR3 contains 14 residues. V lost 7 bases and J lost 3, with 13 bases in between. CDR3 in amino acids: CASKWGRANQPQHF. CDR3 sequence (DNA): TGTGCCAGCAAGTGGGGCAGGGCCAATCAGCCCCAGCATTTT. The full variable domain, with the rest looked up from reference TRBV28 and TRBJ1-5, is DVKVTQSSRYLVKRTGEKVFLECVQDMDHENMFWYRQDPGLGLRLIYFSYDVKMKEKGDIPEGYSVSREKKERFSLILESASTNQTSMYLCASKWGRANQPQHFGDGTRLSIL.

A single count supports this clone. The V and J genes are TRBV27 and TRBJ2-7; D possibly matches TRBD1 or TRBD2 (5 bases each). Deletions cut 2 bases from V and 0 bases from J, with 14 bases between. Looked up from germline, CDR1 is MNHEY and CDR2 is SMNVEV (reference sequence). The CDR3 covers 16 residues. The CDR3 reads CASSLKGTLSSYEQYF. CDR3 sequence (DNA): TGTGCCAGCAGTTTAAAAGGGACCCTATCCTCCTACGAGCAGTACTTC.

This chain uses TRBV29-1 with TRBJ1-2, with D perhaps matching TRBD1 (6 bases). Trimming took off 4 bases at V and 7 bases at J, with 13 bases between the two ends. CDR1 is SQVTM and CDR2 is ANQGSEA in the germline V gene. The CDR3 covers 12 residues. The CDR3 region is CSVVGQGLGYTF. The CDR3 bases are TGCAGCGTTGTTGGCCAGGGGCTTGGCTACACCTTC.

The V call is TRBV25-1, the J call TRBJ2-3; the D is unclear. Per germline, CDR1 MGHDK and CDR2 SYGVNS. CDR3 length equals 14 residues. V was pared by 1 base and J by 2 bases, with 7 bases between. CDR3 in DNA: TGTGCCAGCAGTGAATCGACGTCCACAGATACGCAGTATTTT. Translation gives CASSESTSTDTQYF. Looking up the rest from reference TRBV25-1 and TRBJ2-3 gives the full variable domain: EADIYQTPRYLVIGTGKKITLECSQTMGHDKMYWYQQDPGMELHLIHYSYGVNSTEKGDLSSESTVSRIRTEHFPLTLESARPSHTSQYLCASSESTSTDTQYFGPGTRLTVL.

The chain couples TRBV7-8 to TRBJ1-2; D not certain. V was trimmed by 1 base and J by 5 bases, leaving 8 bases between them. The germline V gene has CDR1 SGHVS and CDR2 FQNEAQ. The CDR3 covers 13 residues. CDR3 coding DNA: TGTGCCAGCAGCTTAGGGCCTTCATATGGCTACACCTTC. It translates to CASSLGPSYGYTF.

The CDR3 reads CASSPGPGFLYEQYF. The CDR3 DNA is TGTGCCAGCAGCCCAGGTCCAGGGTTCCTGTACGAGCAGTACTTC. The V gene is TRBV11-3, the J gene TRBJ2-7; perhaps TRBD1 as D (5 bases). The germline gives CDR1 SGHNT, CDR2 YENEEA. The CDR3 sequence is 15 residues long. The germline V and J ends were trimmed by 5 bases and 4 bases, with 18 bases remaining between them. Combining the CDR3 with reference TRBV11-3 and TRBJ2-7 gives the whole variable domain EAGVVQSPRYKIIEKKQPVAFWCNPISGHNTLYWYLQNLGQGPELLIRYENEEAVDDSQLPKDRFSAERLKGVDSTLKIQPAELGDSAVYLCASSPGPGFLYEQYFGPGTRLTVT.

The chain links TRBV5-1 to TRBJ1-4, with D perhaps matching TRBD1 (6 bases). The ends were cut back, 1 base at V and 5 bases at J, with 15 bases in the middle. Per the germline V gene, CDR1 is SGHRS and CDR2 is YFSETQ. The CDR3 consists of 16 residues. In DNA form, the CDR3 reads TGCGCCAGCAGCTTGAGGCGAGGGGGGTTGAATGAAAAACTGTTTTTT. Amino acids: CASSLRRGGLNEKLFF.

This chain links TRBV25-1 with TRBJ2-7; 7 nucleotides agree with TRBD1. The ends lost 1 base at V and 1 base at J; junction bases unmatched: 7. CDR1 and CDR2 from the germline V gene are MGHDK and SYGVNS. This CDR3 is built from 16 residues. CDR3 region: CASSEWRGGASYEQYF. The DNA of the CDR3 is TGTGCCAGCAGTGAATGGAGAGGGGGCGCTTCCTACGAGCAGTACTTC.

The chain couples TRBV9 to TRBJ2-1; 14 bases map to TRBD2. The CDR3 has 16 residues. Germline trimming cut 2 bases from V and 4 bases from J; bases unmatched to any gene: 2. The V gene's germline CDR1 is SGDLS and CDR2 YYNGEE. The CDR3 DNA reads as TGTGCCAGCAGCGTCGGGACTAGCGGGGGTTACAATGAGCAGTTCTTC. Residues: CASSVGTSGGYNEQFF.

This chain uses TRBV2 with TRBJ2-7; D might be TRBD2 (7 bases). This CDR3 is 18 amino acids long. The germline CDR1 and CDR2 sequences are SNHLY and FYNNEI. V lost 1 base and J 2 bases, leaving 21 bases between the germline ends. CDR3 amino acids: CASSEGGGRVVPTYEQYF. CDR3 DNA sequence: TGTGCCAGCAGTGAAGGGGGGGGCAGGGTGGTGCCCACCTACGAGCAGTACTTC.

The chain has TRBV6-4 and TRBJ2-7; D not certain. Per germline, CDR1 MRHNA and CDR2 SNTAGT. V was cut by 0 bases and J by 0 bases, with 21 bases left in between. This CDR3 contains 19 residues. The CDR3 coding sequence is TGTGCCAGCAGTGACTCTTCGAGCGTGCAGGCCCCCCGCTCCTACGAGCAGTACTTC. Protein product: CASSDSSSVQAPRSYEQYF.

The CDR3, as DNA: TGTGCCAGCAGTCGTTTACTTACGGGACAGGGGGATGAAAAACTGTTTTTT. This encodes CASSRLLTGQGDEKLFF. The genes are TRBV27 and TRBJ1-4; TRBD1 matches at 11 bases. Trimming cost V 5 bases and J 6 bases; bases outside gene matches: 11. Per germline, CDR1 MNHEY and CDR2 SMNVEV (reference sequence). The CDR3 covers 17 residues.

The chain employs TRBV25-1 and TRBJ2-6; weak D call: TRBD1 (5 bases). The V gene lost 5 bases and the J gene lost 0 bases, with 8 bases spanning the gap. Germline CDR1 MGHDK, CDR2 SYGVNS. This CDR3 comprises 15 residues. CDR3 region: CASSNQGSGANVLTF. DNA for the CDR3: TGTGCCAGCAGTAATCAGGGCTCTGGGGCCAACGTCCTGACTTTC.

The CDR3 DNA reads as TGCGCCAGCAGCCCGGGTTCTGGTTACAATGAGCAGTTCTTC. Residues: CASSPGSGYNEQFF. The V and J genes are TRBV5-1 and TRBJ2-1; D uncertain. Germline CDR1 SGHRS, CDR2 YFSETQ. The CDR3 has 14 residues. V gave up 4 bases and J gave up 4 bases, with 12 bases separating them.

CDR3 DNA: TGCGCCAGCAGCTTGGAAACAGGGGGAGGCTATGGCTACACCTTC. Its translation: CASSLETGGGYGYTF. The V call is TRBV5-1, the J call TRBJ1-2; TRBD1 agrees at 8 bases. Germline assignment: CDR1 SGHRS and CDR2 YFSETQ. CDR3 length: 15 amino acids. The junction had 5 bases not matched to a gene; V was cut back by 0 bases and J by 4 bases. Combining the CDR3 with reference TRBV5-1 and TRBJ1-2 gives the whole variable domain KAGVTQTPRYLIKTRGQQVTLSCSPISGHRSVSWYQQTPGQGLQFLFEYFSETQRNKGNFPGRFSGRQFSNSRSEMNVSTLELGDSALYLCASSLETGGGYGYTFGSGTRLTVV.

Concerning this clone: The sample carries other DNA sequences with the same CDR3. The gene calls are TRBV9 and TRBJ1-1; D remains unclear. The germline gives CDR1 SGDLS, CDR2 YYNGEE. V lost 1 base and J 5 bases, leaving 6 bases between the germline ends. This CDR3 is 12 amino acids long. CDR3 region: CASSVLGTEAFF. The CDR3 nucleotides are TGTGCCAGCAGCGTACTCGGTACTGAAGCTTTCTTT. The full variable domain, its missing parts supplied by reference TRBV9 and TRBJ1-1, is DSGVTQTPKHLITATGQRVTLRCSPRSGDLSVYWYQQSLDQGLQFLIQYYNGEERAKGNILERFSAQQFPDLHSELNLSSLELGDSALYFCASSVLGTEAFFGQGTRLTVV.

The gene calls are TRBV5-4 and TRBJ2-3; 9 positions agree with TRBD1. The CDR3 totals 13 residues. The V gene's germline CDR1 is SGHNT and CDR2 YYREEE (reference sequence). V lost 4 bases to trimming and J lost 7 bases; unmatched junction nucleotides: 4. The CDR3 sequence: CASSPDRGNTQYF. CDR3 nucleotide sequence: TGTGCCAGCAGCCCGGACAGGGGTAATACGCAGTATTTT.

The chain recombines TRBV6-6 with TRBJ2-5; D is ambiguous. Trimming removed 5 bases at V and 2 bases at J, with 3 bases between. This CDR3 has 11 residues. Germline lookup yields CDR1 MNHNY and CDR2 SVGAGI (reference sequence). CDR3 protein: CASSKQETQYF. As DNA, the CDR3 is TGTGCCAGCAGTAAACAAGAGACCCAGTACTTC.